Each of the 13 T cell receptor beta chains below was sequenced from the same sample in a study of blood T cell repertoires in COVID-19. Assay used: immunoSEQ multiplex PCR; TCRdb lists only in-frame clones, some missing. The data hold roughly 110,000 clones, with about two thirds observed a single time. The sample was peripheral blood. Receptors were obtained from a human donor with acute or convalescent COVID-19. The donor label of this sample is uncertain.

V gene TRBV3-1 (or the pseudogene TRBV3-2) combines with J gene TRBJ1-5; 8 nucleotides line up with TRBD1. CDR3 length: 15 amino acids. Germline CDR1 LGHDT, CDR2 YNNKEL (reference sequence). V lost 3 bases to trimming and J lost 3 bases; unmatched junction nucleotides: 4. CDR3 in DNA: TGTGCCAGCAGCCACCGACAGGGGAACAATCAGCCCCAGCATTTT. Amino acid sequence: CASSHRQGNNQPQHF.

This clone came up a few times. J is TRBJ2-2 and V is TRBV7-8; 11 nucleotides match TRBD1. This CDR3 spans 16 amino acids. Germline V lookup: CDR1 SGHVS, CDR2 FQNEAQ. V shed 0 bases and J 9 bases; nucleotides not matched to a gene: 6. The DNA for the CDR3 is TGTGCCAGCAGCTTAGCGGGACAGGGGGTTTCAAGGGAGCTGTTTTTT. Translated: CASSLAGQGVSRELFF.

This clone turned up a few times. The chain links TRBV24-1 to TRBJ2-5; no clear D gene. The CDR3 runs 12 residues. V gave up 4 bases and J gave up 2 bases, with 4 bases separating them. CDR1 is KGHDR and CDR2 is SFDVKD in the germline V gene. In DNA form, the CDR3 reads TGTGCCACCAGTGACTTACAAGAGACCCAGTACTTC. It specifies CATSDLQETQYF.

The chain has TRBV5-8 and TRBJ1-2; TRBD1 is a possible D gene (6 bases). This CDR3 spans 14 amino acids. The V gene lost 5 bases and the J gene lost 4 bases, with 15 bases spanning the gap. CDR1 is SGHTS, CDR2 YDEGEE, per germline. This CDR3 reads CASSHQGLIYGYTF. Written as DNA, the CDR3 is TGTGCCAGCAGTCATCAGGGGTTAATCTATGGCTACACCTTC.

The chain joins TRBV7-3 to TRBJ2-1; 7 nucleotides match TRBD1. This CDR3 contains 14 residues. Germline trimming cut 5 bases from V and 7 bases from J; bases unmatched to any gene: 8. Germline loops: CDR1 SGHTA, CDR2 FQGTGA. Written as DNA, the CDR3 is TGTGCCAGCAGCCGGGACAGTTTATCAAATGAGCAGTTCTTC. Amino acids: CASSRDSLSNEQFF.

This chain connects TRBV19 to TRBJ1-5; 9 bases are shared with TRBD1. J lost 2 bases, V lost 5 bases, and 13 bases had no gene match. The germline CDR1 and CDR2 sequences are LNHDA and SQIVND (reference sequence). The CDR3 extends over 18 amino acids. The CDR3 region is CASSYREDRGGGNQPQHF. The CDR3 region has the DNA TGTGCCAGTAGTTATAGGGAAGACAGGGGGGGAGGCAATCAGCCCCAGCATTTT. Filled out from reference TRBV19 and TRBJ1-5, the complete variable domain reads DGGITQSPKYLFRKEGQNVTLSCEQNLNHDAMYWYRQDPGQGLRLIYYSQIVNDFQKGDIAEGYSVSREKKESFPLTVTSAQKNPTAFYLCASSYREDRGGGNQPQHFGDGTRLSIL.

The gene calls are TRBV18 and TRBJ1-6, with 9 bases aligning to TRBD1. Germline values: CDR1 KGHSH, CDR2 LQKENI. The trim removed 3 bases at V and 9 bases at J, leaving 9 bases unmatched. The CDR3 has 16 amino acids. The CDR3 coding sequence is TGTGCCAGCTCACCTGCACGGACAGGGGCGGGTTCACCCCTCCACTTT. It specifies CASSPARTGAGSPLHF.

This chain joins TRBV2 and TRBJ2-7; maybe TRBD1 (5 bases). Germline V CDR1 and CDR2: SNHLY, FYNNEI. Between the trimmed V and J ends, which lost 5 bases and 4 bases, there was a span of 24 bases. The length of the CDR3 is 17 residues. The CDR3 DNA sequence: TGTGCCAGCAGTCTTGGAATAATCAACCGTAAGGGGTACGAGCAGTACTTC. The encoded protein is CASSLGIINRKGYEQYF.

V and J are TRBV6-5 and TRBJ2-1, with 9 bases matching TRBD1. V was clipped by 6 bases and J by 0 bases; unmatched bases: 3. CDR3 size: 15 residues. Germline assignment: CDR1 MNHEY and CDR2 SVGAGI. The CDR3 loop reads CASSGGQGSYNEQFF. The CDR3 bases are TGTGCCAGCAGCGGGGGACAGGGCTCCTACAATGAGCAGTTCTTC.

The chain couples TRBV24-1 to TRBJ2-3, with 12 bases matching TRBD2. CDR3 length: 17 residues. Germline V gene data show CDR1 as KGHDR and CDR2 as SFDVKD. Germline trimming cut 5 bases from V and 0 bases from J; bases unmatched to any gene: 5. The CDR3 bases are TGTGCCACCAGTGCCCCAGGACTAGCGGGAAGCACAGATACGCAGTATTTT. Translating gives CATSAPGLAGSTDTQYF.

The V and J genes are TRBV4-1 and TRBJ1-5; D unclear. Deletions cut 1 base from V and 3 bases from J, with 7 bases between. CDR3 length equals 14 residues. Germline-derived CDR1 and CDR2 are MGHRA and YSYEKL. CDR3 sequence: CASSQASNNQPQHF. Written as DNA, the CDR3 is TGCGCCAGCAGCCAAGCCTCTAACAATCAGCCCCAGCATTTT.

This rearrangement joins TRBV2 to TRBJ1-6; 8 nucleotides match TRBD1. The germline V gene encodes CDR1 SNHLY and CDR2 FYNNEI. The V gene end was trimmed by 8 bases and the J gene end by 9 bases; junction bases not matched to a gene: 9. The length of the CDR3 is 14 residues. The CDR3 DNA sequence: TGTGCCAGCGTCTCCCAGGGGGCGTTTTCACCCCTCCACTTT. Amino acids: CASVSQGAFSPLHF.

The chain combines TRBV13 with TRBJ1-2; a weak D match, TRBD1 (6 bases). Per germline, CDR1 PRHDT and CDR2 FYEKMQ (reference sequence). This CDR3 comprises 12 residues. The germline V and J ends were trimmed by 5 bases and 8 bases, with 12 bases remaining between them. As DNA, the CDR3 is TGTGCCAGCAGCGAACAGGGAATAGGCTACACCTTC. Translating gives CASSEQGIGYTF.